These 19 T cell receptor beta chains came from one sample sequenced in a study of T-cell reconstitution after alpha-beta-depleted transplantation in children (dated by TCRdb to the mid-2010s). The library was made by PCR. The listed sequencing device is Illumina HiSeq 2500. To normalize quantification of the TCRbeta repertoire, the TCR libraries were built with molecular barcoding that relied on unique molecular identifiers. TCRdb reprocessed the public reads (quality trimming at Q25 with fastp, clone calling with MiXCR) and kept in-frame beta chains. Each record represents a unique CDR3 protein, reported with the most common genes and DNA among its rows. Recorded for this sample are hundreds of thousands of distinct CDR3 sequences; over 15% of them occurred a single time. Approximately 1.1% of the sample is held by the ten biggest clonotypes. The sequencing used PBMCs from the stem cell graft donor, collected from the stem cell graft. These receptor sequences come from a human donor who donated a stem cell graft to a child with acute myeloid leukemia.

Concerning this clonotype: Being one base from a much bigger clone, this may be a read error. The CDR3, as DNA: TGTGCCAACGGCTCTTTTTGGACAGGGGCCTGCACTGAAGCTTTCTTT. This codes for CANGSFWTGACTEAFF. V and J are TRBV6-1 and TRBJ1-1, with 9 bases matching TRBD1. J lost 4 bases, V lost 10 bases, and 16 bases had no gene match. Germline CDR1 MNHNS, CDR2 SASEGT. The CDR3 has 16 residues.

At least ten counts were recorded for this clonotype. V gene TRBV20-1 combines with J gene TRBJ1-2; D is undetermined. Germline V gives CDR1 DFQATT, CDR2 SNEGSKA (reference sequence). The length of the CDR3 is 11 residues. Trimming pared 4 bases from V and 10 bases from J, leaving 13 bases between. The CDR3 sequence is CSAIIQPIYTF. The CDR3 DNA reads TGCAGTGCTATAATACAGCCCATCTACACCTTC.

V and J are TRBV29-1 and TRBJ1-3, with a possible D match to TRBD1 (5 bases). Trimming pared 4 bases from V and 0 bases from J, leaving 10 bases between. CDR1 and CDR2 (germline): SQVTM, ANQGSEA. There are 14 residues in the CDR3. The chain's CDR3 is CSVGGPGSGNTIYF. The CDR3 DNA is TGCAGCGTTGGGGGCCCCGGCTCTGGAAACACCATATATTTT.

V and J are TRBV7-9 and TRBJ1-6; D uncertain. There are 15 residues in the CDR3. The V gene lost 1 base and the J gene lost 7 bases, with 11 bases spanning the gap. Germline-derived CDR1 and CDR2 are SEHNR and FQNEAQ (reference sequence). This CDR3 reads CASSLGGRRNSPLHF. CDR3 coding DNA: TGTGCCAGCAGCTTAGGTGGCAGACGAAATTCACCCCTCCACTTT.

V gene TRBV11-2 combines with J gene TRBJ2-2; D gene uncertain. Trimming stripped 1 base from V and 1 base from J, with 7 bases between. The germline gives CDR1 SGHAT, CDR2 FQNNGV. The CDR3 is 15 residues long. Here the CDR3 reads CASSLGFGNTGELFF. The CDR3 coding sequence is TGTGCCAGCAGCTTAGGGTTCGGGAACACCGGGGAGCTGTTTTTT.

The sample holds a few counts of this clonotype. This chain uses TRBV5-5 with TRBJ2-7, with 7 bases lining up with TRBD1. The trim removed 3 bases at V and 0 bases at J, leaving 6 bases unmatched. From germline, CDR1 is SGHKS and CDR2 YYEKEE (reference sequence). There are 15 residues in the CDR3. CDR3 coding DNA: TGTGCCAGCAGCTCAACAGGGGCCAGCTCCTACGAGCAGTACGTC. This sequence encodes CASSSTGASSYEQYV.

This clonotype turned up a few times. CDR3 loop: CASSMGRGAYNEQFF. The CDR3 DNA reads as TGTGCCAGCAGCATGGGGAGGGGTGCCTACAATGAGCAGTTCTTC. V gene TRBV7-7 combines with J gene TRBJ2-1, with TRBD2 matching 7 bases. CDR1 and CDR2 from the germline V gene are SSHAT and FNYEAQ (reference sequence). CDR3 length: 15 amino acids. V shed 5 bases, J shed 2 bases, and the junction held 6 bases outside the gene matches.

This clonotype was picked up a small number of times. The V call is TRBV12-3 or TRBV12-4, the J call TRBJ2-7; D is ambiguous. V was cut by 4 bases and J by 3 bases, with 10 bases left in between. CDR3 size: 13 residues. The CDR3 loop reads CASSSGPYYEQYF. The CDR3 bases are TGTGCCAGCAGTTCGGGTCCTTACTACGAGCAGTACTTC.

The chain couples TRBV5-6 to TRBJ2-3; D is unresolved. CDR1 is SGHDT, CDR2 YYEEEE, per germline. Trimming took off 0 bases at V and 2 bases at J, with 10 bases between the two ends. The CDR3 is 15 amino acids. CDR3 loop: CASSLEGKPTDTQYF. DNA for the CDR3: TGTGCCAGCAGCTTGGAGGGAAAACCCACAGATACGCAGTATTTT. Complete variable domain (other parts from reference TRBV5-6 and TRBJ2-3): DAGVTQSPTHLIKTRGQQVTLRCSPKSGHDTVSWYQQALGQGPQFIFQYYEEEERQRGNFPDRFSGHQFPNYSSELNVNALLLGDSALYLCASSLEGKPTDTQYFGPGTRLTVL.

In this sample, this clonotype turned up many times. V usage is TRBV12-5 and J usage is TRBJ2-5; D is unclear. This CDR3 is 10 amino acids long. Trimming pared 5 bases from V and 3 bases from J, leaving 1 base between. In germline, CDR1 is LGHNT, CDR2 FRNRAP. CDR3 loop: CASGEETQYF. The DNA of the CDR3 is TGTGCTAGTGGTGAAGAGACCCAGTACTTC.

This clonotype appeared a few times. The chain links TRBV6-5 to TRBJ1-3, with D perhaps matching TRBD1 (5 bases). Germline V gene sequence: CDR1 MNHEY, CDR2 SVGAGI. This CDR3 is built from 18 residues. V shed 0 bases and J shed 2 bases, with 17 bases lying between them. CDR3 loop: CASSYSEWGYLAGNTIYF. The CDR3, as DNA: TGTGCCAGCAGTTACTCGGAATGGGGGTACCTCGCTGGAAACACCATATATTTT.

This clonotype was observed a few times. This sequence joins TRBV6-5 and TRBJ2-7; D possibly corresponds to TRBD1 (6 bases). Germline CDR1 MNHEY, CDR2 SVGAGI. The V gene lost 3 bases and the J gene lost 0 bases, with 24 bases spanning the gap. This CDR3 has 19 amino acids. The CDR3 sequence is CASSYSLIFPDSCSYEQYF. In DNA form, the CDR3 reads TGTGCCAGCAGTTATTCATTAATATTTCCGGACAGCTGCTCCTACGAGCAGTACTTC.

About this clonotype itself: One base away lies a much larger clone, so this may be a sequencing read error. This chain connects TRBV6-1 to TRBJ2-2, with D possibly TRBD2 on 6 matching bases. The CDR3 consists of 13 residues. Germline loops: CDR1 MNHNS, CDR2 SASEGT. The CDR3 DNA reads TGTGCCAGCTCGATTAGTTTGGGCGGGGACCTGTTTTTT. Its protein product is CASSISLGGDLFF.

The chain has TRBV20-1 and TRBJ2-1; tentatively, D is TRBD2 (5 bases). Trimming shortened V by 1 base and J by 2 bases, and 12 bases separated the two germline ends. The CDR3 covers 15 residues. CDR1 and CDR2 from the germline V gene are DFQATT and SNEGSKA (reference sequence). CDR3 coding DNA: TGCAGTGCTAGAGGGCGGGCCCACACCTACAATGAGCAGTTCTTC. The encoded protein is CSARGRAHTYNEQFF.

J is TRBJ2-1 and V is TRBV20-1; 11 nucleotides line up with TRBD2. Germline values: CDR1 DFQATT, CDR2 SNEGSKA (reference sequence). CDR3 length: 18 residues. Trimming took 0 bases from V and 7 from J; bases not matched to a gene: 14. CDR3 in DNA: TGCAGTGCTAGAGATCGGGGCTTGGCGGGACTAGCGGCAAATGAGCAGTTCTTC. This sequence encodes CSARDRGLAGLAANEQFF.

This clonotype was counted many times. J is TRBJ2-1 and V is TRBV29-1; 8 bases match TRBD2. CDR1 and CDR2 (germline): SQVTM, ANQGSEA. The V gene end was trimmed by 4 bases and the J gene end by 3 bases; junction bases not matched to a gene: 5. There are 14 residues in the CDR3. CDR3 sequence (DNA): TGCAGCGTTGGAGGAGCGGGGGTCTACAATGAGCAGTTCTTC. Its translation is CSVGGAGVYNEQFF.

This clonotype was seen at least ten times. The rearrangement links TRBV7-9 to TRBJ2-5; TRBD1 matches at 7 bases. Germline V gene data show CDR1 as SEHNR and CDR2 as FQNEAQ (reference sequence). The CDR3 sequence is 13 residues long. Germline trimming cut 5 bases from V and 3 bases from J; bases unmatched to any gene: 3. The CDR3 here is CASSGDREETQYF. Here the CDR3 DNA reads TGTGCCAGCAGCGGCGACAGGGAAGAGACCCAGTACTTC.

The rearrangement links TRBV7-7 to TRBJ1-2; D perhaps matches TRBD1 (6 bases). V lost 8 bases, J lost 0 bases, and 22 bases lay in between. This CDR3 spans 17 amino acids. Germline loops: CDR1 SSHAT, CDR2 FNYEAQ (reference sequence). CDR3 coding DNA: TGTGCCAGCGGCCCCTTAGGGACACTGCTTTCTAACTATGGCTACACCTTC. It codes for CASGPLGTLLSNYGYTF.

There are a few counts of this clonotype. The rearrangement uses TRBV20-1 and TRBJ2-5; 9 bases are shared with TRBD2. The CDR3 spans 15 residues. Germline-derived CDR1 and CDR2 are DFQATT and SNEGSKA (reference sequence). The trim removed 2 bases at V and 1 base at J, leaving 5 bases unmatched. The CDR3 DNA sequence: TGCAGTGCTAGAAAGGCGGGGGGGGCCCAAGAGACCCAGTACTTC. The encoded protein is CSARKAGGAQETQYF.